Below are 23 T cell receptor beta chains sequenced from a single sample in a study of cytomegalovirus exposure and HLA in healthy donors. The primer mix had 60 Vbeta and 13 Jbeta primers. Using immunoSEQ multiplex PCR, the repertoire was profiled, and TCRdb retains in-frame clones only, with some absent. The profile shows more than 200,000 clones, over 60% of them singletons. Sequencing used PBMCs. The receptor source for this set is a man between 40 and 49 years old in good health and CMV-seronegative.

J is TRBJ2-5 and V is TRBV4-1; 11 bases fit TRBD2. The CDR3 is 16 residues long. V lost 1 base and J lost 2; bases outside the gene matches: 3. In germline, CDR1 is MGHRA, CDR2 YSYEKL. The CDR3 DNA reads TGCGCCAGCAGCCAAGGGGCTAGCGGGGGGCAAGAGACCCAGTACTTC. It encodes CASSQGASGGQETQYF.

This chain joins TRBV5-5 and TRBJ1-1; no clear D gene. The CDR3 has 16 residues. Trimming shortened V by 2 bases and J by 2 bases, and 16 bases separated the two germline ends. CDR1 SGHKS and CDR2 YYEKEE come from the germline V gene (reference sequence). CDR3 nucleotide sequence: TGTGCCAGCAGCTTCTTAAGTGGAGGGCGAAACACTGAAGCTTTCTTT. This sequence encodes CASSFLSGGRNTEAFF.

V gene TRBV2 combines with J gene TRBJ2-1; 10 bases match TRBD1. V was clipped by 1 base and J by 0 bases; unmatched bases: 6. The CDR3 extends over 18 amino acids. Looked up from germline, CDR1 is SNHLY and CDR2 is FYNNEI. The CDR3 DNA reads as TGTGCCAGCAGTGAAGGGACAGGGGGTTACTCCTCCTACAATGAGCAGTTCTTC. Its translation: CASSEGTGGYSSYNEQFF.

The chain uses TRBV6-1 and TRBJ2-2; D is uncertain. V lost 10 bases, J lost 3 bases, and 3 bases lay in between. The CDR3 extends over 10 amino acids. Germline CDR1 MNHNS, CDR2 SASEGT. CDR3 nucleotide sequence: TGTGCCACCTACACCGGGGAGCTGTTTTTT. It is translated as CATYTGELFF.

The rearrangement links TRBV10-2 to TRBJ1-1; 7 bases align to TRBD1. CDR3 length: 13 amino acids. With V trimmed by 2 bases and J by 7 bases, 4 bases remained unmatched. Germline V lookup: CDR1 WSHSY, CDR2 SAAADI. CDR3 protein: CASSEPGTVEAFF. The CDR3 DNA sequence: TGCGCCAGCAGTGAGCCAGGGACAGTTGAAGCTTTCTTT.

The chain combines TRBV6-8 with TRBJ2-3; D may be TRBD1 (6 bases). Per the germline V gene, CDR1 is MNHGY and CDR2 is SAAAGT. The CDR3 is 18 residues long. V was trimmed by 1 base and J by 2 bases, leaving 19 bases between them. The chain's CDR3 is CASSYFEIPGQHTDTQYF. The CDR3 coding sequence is TGTGCCAGCAGTTACTTTGAAATACCGGGACAACACACAGATACGCAGTATTTT.

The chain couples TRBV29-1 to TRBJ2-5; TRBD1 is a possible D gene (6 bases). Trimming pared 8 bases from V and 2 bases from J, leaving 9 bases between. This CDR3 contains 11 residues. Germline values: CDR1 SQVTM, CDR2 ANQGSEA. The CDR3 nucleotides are TGCAGCCACAGGGAACAAGAGACCCAGTACTTC. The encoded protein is CSHREQETQYF. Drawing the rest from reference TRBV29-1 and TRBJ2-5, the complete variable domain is SAVISQKPSRDICQRGTSLTIQCQVDSQVTMMFWYRQQPGQSLTLIATANQGSEATYESGFVIDKFPISRPNLTFSTLTVSNMSPEDSSIYLCSHREQETQYFGPGTRLLVL.

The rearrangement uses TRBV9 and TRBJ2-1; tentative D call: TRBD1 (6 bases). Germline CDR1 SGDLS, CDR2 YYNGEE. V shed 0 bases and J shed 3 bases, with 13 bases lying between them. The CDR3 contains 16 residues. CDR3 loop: CASSVVSGVGYNEQFF. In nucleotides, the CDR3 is TGTGCCAGCAGCGTAGTGTCAGGGGTCGGCTACAATGAGCAGTTCTTC.

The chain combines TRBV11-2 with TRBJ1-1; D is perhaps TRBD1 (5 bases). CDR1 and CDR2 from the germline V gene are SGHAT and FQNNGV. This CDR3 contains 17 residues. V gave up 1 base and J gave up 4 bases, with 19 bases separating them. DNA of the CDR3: TGTGCCAGCAGCTTAGGACAGCTCTTTAAACGAACCACTGAAGCTTTCTTT. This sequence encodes CASSLGQLFKRTTEAFF.

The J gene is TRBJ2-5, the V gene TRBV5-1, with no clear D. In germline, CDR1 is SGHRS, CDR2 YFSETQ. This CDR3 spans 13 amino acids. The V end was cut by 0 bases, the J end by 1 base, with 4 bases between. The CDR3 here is CASSLVIQETQYF. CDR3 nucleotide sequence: TGCGCCAGCAGCTTGGTTATCCAAGAGACCCAGTACTTC.

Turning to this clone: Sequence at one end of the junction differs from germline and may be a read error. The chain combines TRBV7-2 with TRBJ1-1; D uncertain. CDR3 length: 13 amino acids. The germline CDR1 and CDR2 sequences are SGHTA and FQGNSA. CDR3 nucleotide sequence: TGTGCCAGCAGCTTAGGGAGGAACCCTGAAGCTTTCTTT. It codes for CASSLGRNPEAFF.

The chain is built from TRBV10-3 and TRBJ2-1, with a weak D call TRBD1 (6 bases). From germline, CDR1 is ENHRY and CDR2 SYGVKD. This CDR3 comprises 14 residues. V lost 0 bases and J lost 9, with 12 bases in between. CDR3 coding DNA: TGTGCCATCAGTGAGTCGGGACGGGACATTGAGCAGTTCTTC. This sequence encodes CAISESGRDIEQFF.

Here the CDR3 reads CASSQDTGYGYTF. The CDR3 bases are TGCGCCAGCAGCCAAGATACCGGCTATGGCTACACCTTC. This chain links TRBV4-3 with TRBJ1-2; the D is unclear. Deletions cut 0 bases from V and 4 bases from J, with 6 bases between. The CDR3 extends over 13 amino acids. Germline V gene data show CDR1 as LGHNA and CDR2 as YSLEER.

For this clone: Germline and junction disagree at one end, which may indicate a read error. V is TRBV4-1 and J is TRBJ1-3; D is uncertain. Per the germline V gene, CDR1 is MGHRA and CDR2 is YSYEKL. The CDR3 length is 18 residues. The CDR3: CASSQEADAKLSRNTIYF. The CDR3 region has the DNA TGCGCCAGCAGCCAGGAGGCAGACGCTAAACTCTCTAGAAACACCATATATTTT.

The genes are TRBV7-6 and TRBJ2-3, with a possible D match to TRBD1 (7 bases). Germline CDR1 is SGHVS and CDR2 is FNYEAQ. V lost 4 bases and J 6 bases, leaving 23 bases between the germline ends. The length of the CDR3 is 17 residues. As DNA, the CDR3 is TGTGCCAGCAGCTCAGGCGTCTATCAGGGGGAGGTGGATACGCAGTATTTT. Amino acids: CASSSGVYQGEVDTQYF.

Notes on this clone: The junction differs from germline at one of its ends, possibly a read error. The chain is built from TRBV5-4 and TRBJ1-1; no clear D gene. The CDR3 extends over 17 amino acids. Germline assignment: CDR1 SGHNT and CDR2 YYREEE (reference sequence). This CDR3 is CASSQDQYAPLDTEAFF. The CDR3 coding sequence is TGCGCCAGCAGCCAAGATCAGTATGCTCCGTTGGACACTGAAGCTTTCTTT.

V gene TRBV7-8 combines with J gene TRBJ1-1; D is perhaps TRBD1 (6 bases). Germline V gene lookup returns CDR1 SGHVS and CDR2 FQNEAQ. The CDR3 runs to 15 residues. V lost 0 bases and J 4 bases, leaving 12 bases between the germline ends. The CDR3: CASSLAEGGITEAFF. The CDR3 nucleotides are TGTGCCAGCAGCTTAGCGGAGGGGGGGATCACTGAAGCTTTCTTT.

The CDR3 protein is CASSEATRDRYSYNEQFF. CDR3 nucleotides: TGTGCCAGCAGTGAAGCGACTAGGGACAGATACTCCTACAATGAGCAGTTCTTC. The V gene is TRBV2, the J gene TRBJ2-1, with D perhaps matching TRBD1 (7 bases). V was cut by 0 bases and J by 0 bases, with 15 bases left in between. The CDR3 covers 18 residues. CDR1 is SNHLY and CDR2 is FYNNEI in the germline V gene.

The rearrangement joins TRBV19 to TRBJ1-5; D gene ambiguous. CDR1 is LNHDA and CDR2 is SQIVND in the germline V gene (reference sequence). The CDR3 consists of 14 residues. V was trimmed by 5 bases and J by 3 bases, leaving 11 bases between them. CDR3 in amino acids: CASSPGRVNQPQHF. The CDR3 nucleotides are TGTGCCAGTAGTCCGGGGAGGGTCAATCAGCCCCAGCATTTT.

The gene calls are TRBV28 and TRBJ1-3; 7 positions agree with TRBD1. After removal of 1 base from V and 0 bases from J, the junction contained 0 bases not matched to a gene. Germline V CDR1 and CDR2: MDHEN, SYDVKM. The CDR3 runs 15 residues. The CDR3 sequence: CASSLSGGSGNTIYF. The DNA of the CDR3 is TGTGCCAGCAGTTTATCAGGGGGCTCTGGAAACACCATATATTTT.

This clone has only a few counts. CDR3 nucleotides: TGTGCCAGCAGTTTAATGGGACAGGGTGGGAATGAGCAGTTCTTC. Translated, it gives CASSLMGQGGNEQFF. The chain employs TRBV28 and TRBJ2-1, with 9 bases lining up with TRBD1. Germline V CDR1 and CDR2: MDHEN, SYDVKM. The V and J ends lost 2 bases and 7 bases, in that order; junction bases with no gene match: 6. The CDR3 runs 15 residues.

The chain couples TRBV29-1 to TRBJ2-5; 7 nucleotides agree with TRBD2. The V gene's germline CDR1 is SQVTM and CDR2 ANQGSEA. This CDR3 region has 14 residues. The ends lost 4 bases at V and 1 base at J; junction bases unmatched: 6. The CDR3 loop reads CSVGAGSGQETQYF. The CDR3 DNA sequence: TGCAGCGTTGGAGCGGGGAGCGGCCAAGAGACCCAGTACTTC.

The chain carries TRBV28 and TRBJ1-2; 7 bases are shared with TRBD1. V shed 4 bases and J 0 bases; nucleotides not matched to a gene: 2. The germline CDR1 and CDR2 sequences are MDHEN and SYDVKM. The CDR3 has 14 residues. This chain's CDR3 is CASSSGGANYGYTF. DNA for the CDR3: TGTGCCAGCAGTTCAGGGGGAGCTAACTATGGCTACACCTTC.